This TCR beta chain was recovered during a study of vaccination effects on CD4 cells after COVID-19. Whole-study context: It was a median of 72 days after the second dose that post-vaccine samples were obtained. Points from the study as a whole: Marked contraction was observed in infection-induced and vaccine-induced clones late after vaccination.

It was after nine to ten days of culture that CD4+ T cells were isolated. Each person got two doses of an mRNA SARS-CoV-2 vaccine, BNT162b2 or mRNA-1273. Nucleocapsid antibodies were negative in the vaccine recipients, who had never had SARS-CoV-2 infection. Each culture had half its medium swapped for IL-2 medium on days 3 and 7. The CDR3 totals 12 residues. Trimming pared 6 bases from V and 5 bases from J, leaving 11 bases between. Germline V gives CDR1 MNHEY, CDR2 SVGAGI. As concerns this clone: What it binds is unknown.

Using immunoSEQ multiplex PCR, the repertoire was profiled, and TCRdb retains in-frame clones only, with some absent. The table shows about 8,900 clones, with about 75% occurring only once. The TCR originated in a human donor who received a COVID-19 vaccine. Sequenced here: CD4+ T cells from PBMCs cultured without peptide, sampled after COVID-19 vaccination. The chain is built from TRBV6-5 and TRBJ2-7; D remains unclear. The CDR3 DNA reads TGTGCCAGCAGGGGATGGGGTGACGAGCAGTACTTC. Translating gives CASRGWGDEQYF.